The T cell receptor (beta chain) under discussion was sequenced for a study of control samples from healthy donors and cancer patients. V dropped 5 bases and J dropped 2 bases, with 14 bases sitting between them. The germline V gene has CDR1 SGDLS and CDR2 YYNGEE. The CDR3 runs 15 residues. The data were produced by immunoSEQ multiplex PCR, yet TCRdb's version contains in-frame clones alone and is incomplete. This table holds around 140,000 clones, 91% found once. This chain uses TRBV9 with TRBJ2-1, with D possibly TRBD2 on 6 matching bases. The source material was blood. This sequence was found in a man between 25 and 39 years old in good health. CDR3 amino acids: CASSDSGNTYNEQFF. Written as DNA, the CDR3 is TGTGCCAGCAGTGATAGCGGAAACACCTACAATGAGCAGTTCTTC.